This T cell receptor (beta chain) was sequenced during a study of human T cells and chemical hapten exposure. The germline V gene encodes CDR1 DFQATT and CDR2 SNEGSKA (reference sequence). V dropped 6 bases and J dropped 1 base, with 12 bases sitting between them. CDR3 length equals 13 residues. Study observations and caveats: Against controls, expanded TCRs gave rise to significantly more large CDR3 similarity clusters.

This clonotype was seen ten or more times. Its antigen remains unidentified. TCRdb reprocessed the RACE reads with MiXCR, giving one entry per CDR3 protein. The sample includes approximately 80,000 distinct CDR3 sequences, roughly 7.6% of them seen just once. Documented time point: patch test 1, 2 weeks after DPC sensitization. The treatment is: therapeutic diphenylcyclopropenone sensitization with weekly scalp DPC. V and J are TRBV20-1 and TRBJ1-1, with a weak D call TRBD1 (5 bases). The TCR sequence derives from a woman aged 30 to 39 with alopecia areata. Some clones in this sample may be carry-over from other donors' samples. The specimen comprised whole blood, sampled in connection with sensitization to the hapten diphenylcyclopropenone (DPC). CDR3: CSAEDIKNTEAFF. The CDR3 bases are TGCAGTGCAGAGGACATAAAGAACACTGAAGCTTTCTTT.